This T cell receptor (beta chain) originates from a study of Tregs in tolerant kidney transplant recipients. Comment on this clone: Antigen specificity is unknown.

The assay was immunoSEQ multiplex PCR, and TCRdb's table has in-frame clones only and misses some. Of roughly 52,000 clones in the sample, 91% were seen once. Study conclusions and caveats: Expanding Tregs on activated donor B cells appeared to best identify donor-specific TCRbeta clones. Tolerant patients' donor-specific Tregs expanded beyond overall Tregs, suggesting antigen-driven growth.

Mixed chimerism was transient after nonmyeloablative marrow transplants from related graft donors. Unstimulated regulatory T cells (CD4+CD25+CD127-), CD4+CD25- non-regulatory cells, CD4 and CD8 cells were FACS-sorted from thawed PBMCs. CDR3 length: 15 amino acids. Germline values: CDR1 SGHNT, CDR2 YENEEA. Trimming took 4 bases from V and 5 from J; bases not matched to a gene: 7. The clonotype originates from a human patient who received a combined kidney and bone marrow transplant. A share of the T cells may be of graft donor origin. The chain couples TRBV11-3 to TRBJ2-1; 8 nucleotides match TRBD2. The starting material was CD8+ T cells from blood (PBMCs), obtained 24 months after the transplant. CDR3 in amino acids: CASSSRLALNNEQFF. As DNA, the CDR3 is TGTGCCAGCAGCTCCCGACTAGCGTTAAACAATGAGCAGTTCTTC.